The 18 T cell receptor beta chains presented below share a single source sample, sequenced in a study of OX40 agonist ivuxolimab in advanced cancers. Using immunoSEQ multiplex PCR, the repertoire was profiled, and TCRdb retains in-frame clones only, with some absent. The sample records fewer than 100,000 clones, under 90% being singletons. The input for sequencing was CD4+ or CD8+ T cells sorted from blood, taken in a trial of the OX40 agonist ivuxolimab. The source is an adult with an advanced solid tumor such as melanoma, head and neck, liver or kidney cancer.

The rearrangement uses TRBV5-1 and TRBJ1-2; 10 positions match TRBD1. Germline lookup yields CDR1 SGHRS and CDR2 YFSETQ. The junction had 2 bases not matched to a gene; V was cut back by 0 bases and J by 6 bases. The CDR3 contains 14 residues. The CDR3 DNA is TGCGCCAGCAGCTTGGGACAGGGGGCCAATGGCTACACCTTC. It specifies CASSLGQGANGYTF.

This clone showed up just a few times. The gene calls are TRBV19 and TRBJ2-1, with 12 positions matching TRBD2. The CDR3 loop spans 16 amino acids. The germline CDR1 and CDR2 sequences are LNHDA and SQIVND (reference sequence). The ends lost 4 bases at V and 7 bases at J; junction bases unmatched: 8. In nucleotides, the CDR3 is TGTGCCAGTAGTAGCCTTCTAGCGGGAGGGCCAAATGAGCAGTTCTTC. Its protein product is CASSSLLAGGPNEQFF.

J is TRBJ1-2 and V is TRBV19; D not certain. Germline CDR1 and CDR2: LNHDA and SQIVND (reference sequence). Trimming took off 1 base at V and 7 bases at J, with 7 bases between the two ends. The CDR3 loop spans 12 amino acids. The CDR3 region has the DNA TGTGCCAGTAGTATAGTGGGCCTTGGCTACACCTTC. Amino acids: CASSIVGLGYTF. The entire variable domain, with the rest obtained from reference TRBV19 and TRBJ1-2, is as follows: DGGITQSPKYLFRKEGQNVTLSCEQNLNHDAMYWYRQDPGQGLRLIYYSQIVNDFQKGDIAEGYSVSREKKESFPLTVTSAQKNPTAFYLCASSIVGLGYTFGSGTRLTVV.

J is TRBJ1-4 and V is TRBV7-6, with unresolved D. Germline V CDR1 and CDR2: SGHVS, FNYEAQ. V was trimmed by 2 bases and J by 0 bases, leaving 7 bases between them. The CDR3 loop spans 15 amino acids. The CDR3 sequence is CASSLIYATNEKLFF. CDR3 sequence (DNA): TGTGCCAGCAGCTTAATTTATGCAACTAATGAAAAACTGTTTTTT.

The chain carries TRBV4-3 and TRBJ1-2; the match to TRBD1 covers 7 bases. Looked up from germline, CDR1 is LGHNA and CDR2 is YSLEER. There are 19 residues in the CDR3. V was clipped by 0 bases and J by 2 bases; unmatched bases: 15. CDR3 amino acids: CASSQDKAARDRRNYGYTF. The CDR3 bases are TGCGCCAGCAGCCAAGATAAAGCAGCGAGGGACAGACGGAACTATGGCTACACCTTC.

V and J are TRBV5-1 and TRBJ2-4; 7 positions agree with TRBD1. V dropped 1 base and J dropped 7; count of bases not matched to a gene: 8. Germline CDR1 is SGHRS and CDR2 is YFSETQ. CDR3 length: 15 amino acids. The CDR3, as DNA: TGCGCCAGCAGCTTGACGGCAGGGGGATGGAACATTCAGTACTTC. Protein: CASSLTAGGWNIQYF.

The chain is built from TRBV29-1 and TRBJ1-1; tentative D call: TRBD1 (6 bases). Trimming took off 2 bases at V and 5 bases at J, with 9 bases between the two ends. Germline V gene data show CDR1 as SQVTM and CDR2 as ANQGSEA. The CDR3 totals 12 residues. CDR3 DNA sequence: TGCAGCGTTGAAAGGGGGGGAACTGAAGCTTTCTTT. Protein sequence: CSVERGGTEAFF.

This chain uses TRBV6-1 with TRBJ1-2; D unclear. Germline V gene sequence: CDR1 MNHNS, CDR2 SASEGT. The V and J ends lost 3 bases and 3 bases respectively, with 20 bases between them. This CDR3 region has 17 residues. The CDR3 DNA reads TGTGCCAGCAGTGATACCCGAAGATCTACAAGGGACTATGGCTACACCTTC. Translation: CASSDTRRSTRDYGYTF.

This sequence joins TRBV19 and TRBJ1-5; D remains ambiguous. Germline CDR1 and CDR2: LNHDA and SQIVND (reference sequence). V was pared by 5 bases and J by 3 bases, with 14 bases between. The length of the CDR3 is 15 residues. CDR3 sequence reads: CASSPGFMANQPQHF. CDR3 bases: TGTGCCAGTAGTCCAGGCTTCATGGCCAATCAGCCCCAGCATTTT.

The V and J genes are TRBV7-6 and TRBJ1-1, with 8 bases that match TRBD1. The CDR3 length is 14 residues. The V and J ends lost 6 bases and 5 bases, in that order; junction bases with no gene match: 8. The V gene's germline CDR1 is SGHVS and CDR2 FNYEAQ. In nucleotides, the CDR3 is TGTGCCAGCAGTAGTTGGACAGGGAAAACTGAAGCTTTCTTT. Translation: CASSSWTGKTEAFF.

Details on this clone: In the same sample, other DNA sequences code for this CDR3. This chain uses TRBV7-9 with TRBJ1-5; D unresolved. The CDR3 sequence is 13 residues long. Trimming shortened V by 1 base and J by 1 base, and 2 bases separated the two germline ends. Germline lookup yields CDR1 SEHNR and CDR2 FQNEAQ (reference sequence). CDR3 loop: CASSLESNQPQHF. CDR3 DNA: TGTGCCAGCAGCTTAGAGAGCAATCAGCCCCAGCATTTT.

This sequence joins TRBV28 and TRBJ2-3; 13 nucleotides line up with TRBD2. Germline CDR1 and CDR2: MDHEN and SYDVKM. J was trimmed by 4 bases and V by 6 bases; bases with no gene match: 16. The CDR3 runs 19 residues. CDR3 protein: CASREDGLAGELIADTQYF. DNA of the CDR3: TGTGCCAGCAGGGAGGACGGACTAGCGGGGGAACTTATTGCAGATACGCAGTATTTT.

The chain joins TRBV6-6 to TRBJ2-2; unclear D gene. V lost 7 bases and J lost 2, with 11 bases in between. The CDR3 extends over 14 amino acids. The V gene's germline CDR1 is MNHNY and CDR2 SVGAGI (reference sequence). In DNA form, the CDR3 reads TGTGCCAGCATGAAGACGCTAAACACCGGGGAGCTGTTTTTT. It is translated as CASMKTLNTGELFF.

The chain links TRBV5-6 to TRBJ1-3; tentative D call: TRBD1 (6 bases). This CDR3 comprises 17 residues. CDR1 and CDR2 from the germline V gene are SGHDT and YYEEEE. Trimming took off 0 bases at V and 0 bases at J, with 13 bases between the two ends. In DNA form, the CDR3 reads TGTGCCAGCAGCTTGGATGGGACACCGAGCTCTGGAAACACCATATATTTT. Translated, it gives CASSLDGTPSSGNTIYF.

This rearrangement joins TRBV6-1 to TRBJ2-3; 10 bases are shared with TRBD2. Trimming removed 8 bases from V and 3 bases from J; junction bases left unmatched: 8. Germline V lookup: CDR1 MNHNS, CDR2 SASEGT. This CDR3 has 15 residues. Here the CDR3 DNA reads TGTGCCAGCCATCTCGGGGGACTAGCGACAGATACGCAGTATTTT. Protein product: CASHLGGLATDTQYF.

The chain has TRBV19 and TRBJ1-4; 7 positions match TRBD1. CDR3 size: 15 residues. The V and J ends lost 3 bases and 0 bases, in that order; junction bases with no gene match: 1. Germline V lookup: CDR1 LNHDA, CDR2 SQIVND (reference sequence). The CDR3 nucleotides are TGTGCCAGTAGTATGGGACAGTCAACTAATGAAAAACTGTTTTTT. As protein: CASSMGQSTNEKLFF.

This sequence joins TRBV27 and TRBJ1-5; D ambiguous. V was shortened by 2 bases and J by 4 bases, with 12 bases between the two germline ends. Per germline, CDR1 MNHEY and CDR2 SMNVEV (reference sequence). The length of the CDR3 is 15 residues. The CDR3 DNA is TGTGCCAGCAGTTTAGGGAACCAGGAGAATCAGCCCCAGCATTTT. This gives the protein CASSLGNQENQPQHF.

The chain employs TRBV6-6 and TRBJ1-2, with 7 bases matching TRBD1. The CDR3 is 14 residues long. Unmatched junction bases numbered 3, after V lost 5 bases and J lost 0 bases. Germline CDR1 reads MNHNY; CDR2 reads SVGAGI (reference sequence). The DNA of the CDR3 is TGTGCCAGCAGTGACAGGGTAGCTAACTATGGCTACACCTTC. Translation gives CASSDRVANYGYTF.